A selection of T cell receptor beta chains follows, all from one sample in a study of T cells in narcolepsy. Libraries were prepared by immunoSEQ multiplex PCR; TCRdb keeps only in-frame clonotypes and omits some of them. In the table there are tens of thousands of clones, over 80% of which are singletons. Sequencing was carried out using CD45RA- memory CD4+ T cells from PBMCs. The receptors stem from a human donor with narcolepsy. Both conserved end residues are part of each CDR3. Each record gives: clone size, J gene, D gene, V gene, CDR3 protein, CDR3 DNA. A D gene is named only where the DNA matches it firmly. Where a row states a size, it is once, few, many or the class of an expanded clone; other rows omit it.

>.|TRBJ2-2|TRBD2|TRBV2
CASSAPGLAGGPNTGELFF
TGTGCCAGCAGTGCGCCGGGACTAGCGGGGGGGCCAAACACCGGGGAGCTGTTTTTT
>.|TRBJ2-1|.|TRBV5-1
CASSTAVYNEQFF
TGCGCCAGCAGTACGGCGGTCTACAATGAGCAGTTCTTC
>.|TRBJ1-5|TRBD1|TRBV29-1
CSVETGVNQPQHF
TGCAGCGTTGAGACAGGGGTCAATCAGCCCCAGCATTTT
>once|TRBJ2-5|TRBD2|TRBV25-1
CASSETLGLAETQYF
TGTGCCAGCAGTGAAACACTTGGACTAGCGGAGACCCAGTACTTC
>.|TRBJ2-1|.|TRBV21-1
CASTPWAPSSYNEQFF
TGTGCCAGCACCCCCTGGGCCCCAAGCTCCTACAATGAGCAGTTCTTC
>few|TRBJ1-5|TRBD1|TRBV5-1
CASSVTGGDQPQHF
TGCGCCAGCAGCGTGACAGGGGGGGATCAGCCCCAACATTTT
>.|TRBJ2-3|.|TRBV29-1
CSVDPDRADTQYF
TGCAGCGTCGACCCGGACCGGGCAGATACGCAGTATTTT
>.|TRBJ2-3|.|TRBV28
CATLGTKRPKADTQYF
TGCGCCACACTAGGGACCAAGCGGCCGAAGGCAGATACGCAGTATTTT
>.|TRBJ2-7|TRBD1|TRBV7-2
CASNPYRTGGYEQYF
TGTGCCAGCAATCCGTACAGGACAGGGGGGTACGAGCAGTACTTC
>.|TRBJ2-5|TRBD2|TRBV5-6
CASGQTSGAGETQYF
TGTGCCAGCGGCCAGACTAGCGGTGCTGGGGAGACCCAGTACTTC
>.|TRBJ1-1|.|TRBV27
CASSPARQRGWATEAFF
TGTGCCAGCAGCCCAGCGAGACAGCGCGGATGGGCCACTGAAGCTTTCTTT
>.|TRBJ2-1|TRBD2|TRBV2
CASTLSAGISYSEQFF
TGTGCCAGCACCCTCTCAGCGGGGATATCCTACAGTGAGCAGTTCTTC
>.|TRBJ2-1|.|TRBV10-3
CAISESGINNEQFF
TGTGCCATCAGTGAGTCCGGGATAAACAATGAGCAGTTCTTC
>.|TRBJ2-3|.|TRBV7-9
CAASRGDQGSTDTQYF
TGTGCCGCCAGCAGGGGGGACCAGGGAAGCACAGATACGCAGTATTTT
>.|TRBJ2-7|.|TRBV18
CASSPRSGDEQYF
TGTGCCAGCTCACCACGGTCCGGGGACGAGCAGTACTTC
>.|TRBJ1-5|.|TRBV10-3
CAISPAGGNQPQHF
TGTGCCATCAGCCCAGCGGGGGGTAATCAGCCCCAGCATTTT
>.|TRBJ1-5|TRBD1|TRBV10-1
CASNLRGTGGTNQPQHF
TGCGCCAGCAACCTAAGGGGGACAGGGGGGACCAATCAGCCCCAGCATTTT
>.|TRBJ2-1|TRBD1|TRBV6-1
CASPRDSLGEQFF
TGTGCCAGCCCCCGGGACAGCCTGGGGGAGCAGTTCTTC
>.|TRBJ2-7|TRBD1|TRBV28
CASSLGTGAGEQYF
TGTGCCAGCAGTTTAGGGACAGGGGCGGGGGAGCAGTACTTC
>few|TRBJ1-1|TRBD1|TRBV28
CASSVRDRNTEAFF
TGTGCCAGCAGTGTCCGGGACAGGAACACTGAAGCTTTCTTT
>.|TRBJ2-5|.|TRBV7-9
CASSLTGHQETQYF
TGTGCCAGCAGCTTAACAGGGCATCAAGAGACCCAGTACTTC
>once|TRBJ1-2|.|TRBV4-3
CASSQGEDRPYGYTF
TGCGCCAGCAGCCAAGGAGAGGACAGACCTTATGGCTACACCTTC
>few|TRBJ2-1|.|TRBV5-1
CASSLSGATNEQFF
TGCGCCAGCAGCTTGAGTGGAGCTACCAATGAGCAGTTCTTC
>.|TRBJ1-5|.|TRBV19
CASKTEPFSNQPQHF
TGTGCCAGCAAAACCGAACCATTTAGCAATCAGCCCCAGCATTTT
>.|TRBJ2-5|TRBD2|TRBV5-1
CASSTAGTSGGAFLQETQYF
TGCGCCAGCAGCACAGCCGGGACTAGCGGGGGGGCCTTTCTCCAAGAGACCCAGTACTTC
>.|TRBJ2-4|TRBD1|TRBV29-1
CSVRTGPQVGAKNIQYF
TGCAGCGTCAGGACAGGGCCTCAAGTGGGGGCCAAAAACATTCAGTACTTC
>.|TRBJ2-4|TRBD1|TRBV2
CASRLGTDKNIQYF
TGTGCCAGCAGGCTAGGGACAGACAAAAACATTCAGTACTTC
>.|TRBJ2-2|.|TRBV28
CASRPGDLNTGELFF
TGTGCCAGCAGACCCGGAGACCTGAACACCGGGGAGCTGTTTTTT
>.|TRBJ1-2|TRBD1|TRBV5-1
CASSADRGLIYGYTF
TGCGCCAGCAGCGCTGACAGGGGGTTAATCTATGGCTACACCTTC
>.|TRBJ2-7|TRBD1|TRBV7-9
CASNTGGAGYEQYF
TGTGCCAGCAACACAGGGGGCGCAGGATACGAGCAGTACTTC
>.|TRBJ2-7|TRBD1|TRBV28
CASSPGQRYYEQYF
TGTGCCAGCAGTCCGGGACAGAGATACTACGAGCAGTACTTC
>.|TRBJ2-1|TRBD1|TRBV7-7
CASSLDGDRVSYNEQFF
TGTGCCAGCAGCCTCGATGGGGACAGGGTATCCTACAATGAGCAGTTCTTC
>.|TRBJ1-6|.|TRBV9
CASSPHLGNSPLHF
TGTGCCAGCAGTCCCCACCTAGGAAATTCACCCCTCCACTTT
>.|TRBJ2-7|TRBD1|TRBV7-2
CASSSNRGGAYEQYF
TGTGCCAGCAGCTCGAACAGGGGTGGGGCCTACGAGCAGTACTTC
>.|TRBJ1-5|.|TRBV7-8
CASSEGWINQPQHF
TGTGCCAGCAGCGAGGGGTGGATTAATCAGCCCCAGCATTTT
>.|TRBJ2-3|.|TRBV5-1
CASSPPSGSTDTQYF
TGCGCCAGCAGCCCTCCTTCAGGGAGCACAGATACGCAGTATTTT
>once|TRBJ2-7|TRBD2|TRBV4-2
CASSQESGTSGSYEQYF
TGTGCCAGCAGCCAAGAGAGCGGGACTAGCGGATCCTACGAGCAGTACTTC
>.|TRBJ2-1|TRBD1|TRBV6-4
CASSDGGQGSVFF
TGTGCCAGCAGTGACGGGGGACAGGGCTCCGTGTTCTTC